Sequencing of this T cell receptor (beta chain) was carried out in a study of neurological immune-mediated disorders. TCRdb used MiXCR to reprocess the 5' RACE reads, holding one entry per CDR3 protein. The table has just under 60,000 distinct CDR3 sequences, 2% to 2.5% seen once. This clonotype was found many times. Germline loops: CDR1 MDHEN, CDR2 SYDVKM. V lost 7 bases and J 2 bases, leaving 16 bases between the germline ends. CDR3 length: 15 residues. The material sequenced was PBMCs. This TCR was sampled from a man aged 50 to 59 with multiple sclerosis. The gene calls are TRBV28 and TRBJ2-3; D unclear. As DNA, the CDR3 is TGTGCCAGCACCTCCCCTGTGACGCCCACAGATACGCAGTATTTT. Encoded protein: CASTSPVTPTDTQYF.